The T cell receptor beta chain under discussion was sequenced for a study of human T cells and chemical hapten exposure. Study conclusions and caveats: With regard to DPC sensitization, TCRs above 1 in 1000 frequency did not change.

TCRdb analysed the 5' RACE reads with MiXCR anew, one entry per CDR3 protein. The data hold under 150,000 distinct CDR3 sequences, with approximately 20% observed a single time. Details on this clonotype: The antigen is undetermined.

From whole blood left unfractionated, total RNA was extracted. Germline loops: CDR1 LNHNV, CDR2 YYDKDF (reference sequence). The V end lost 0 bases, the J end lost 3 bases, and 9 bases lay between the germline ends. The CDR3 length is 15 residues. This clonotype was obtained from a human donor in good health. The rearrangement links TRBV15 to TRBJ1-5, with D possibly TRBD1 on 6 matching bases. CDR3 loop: CATSRDQGLNQPQHF. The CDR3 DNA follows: TGTGCCACCAGCAGAGATCAGGGGCTCAATCAGCCCCAGCATTTT.